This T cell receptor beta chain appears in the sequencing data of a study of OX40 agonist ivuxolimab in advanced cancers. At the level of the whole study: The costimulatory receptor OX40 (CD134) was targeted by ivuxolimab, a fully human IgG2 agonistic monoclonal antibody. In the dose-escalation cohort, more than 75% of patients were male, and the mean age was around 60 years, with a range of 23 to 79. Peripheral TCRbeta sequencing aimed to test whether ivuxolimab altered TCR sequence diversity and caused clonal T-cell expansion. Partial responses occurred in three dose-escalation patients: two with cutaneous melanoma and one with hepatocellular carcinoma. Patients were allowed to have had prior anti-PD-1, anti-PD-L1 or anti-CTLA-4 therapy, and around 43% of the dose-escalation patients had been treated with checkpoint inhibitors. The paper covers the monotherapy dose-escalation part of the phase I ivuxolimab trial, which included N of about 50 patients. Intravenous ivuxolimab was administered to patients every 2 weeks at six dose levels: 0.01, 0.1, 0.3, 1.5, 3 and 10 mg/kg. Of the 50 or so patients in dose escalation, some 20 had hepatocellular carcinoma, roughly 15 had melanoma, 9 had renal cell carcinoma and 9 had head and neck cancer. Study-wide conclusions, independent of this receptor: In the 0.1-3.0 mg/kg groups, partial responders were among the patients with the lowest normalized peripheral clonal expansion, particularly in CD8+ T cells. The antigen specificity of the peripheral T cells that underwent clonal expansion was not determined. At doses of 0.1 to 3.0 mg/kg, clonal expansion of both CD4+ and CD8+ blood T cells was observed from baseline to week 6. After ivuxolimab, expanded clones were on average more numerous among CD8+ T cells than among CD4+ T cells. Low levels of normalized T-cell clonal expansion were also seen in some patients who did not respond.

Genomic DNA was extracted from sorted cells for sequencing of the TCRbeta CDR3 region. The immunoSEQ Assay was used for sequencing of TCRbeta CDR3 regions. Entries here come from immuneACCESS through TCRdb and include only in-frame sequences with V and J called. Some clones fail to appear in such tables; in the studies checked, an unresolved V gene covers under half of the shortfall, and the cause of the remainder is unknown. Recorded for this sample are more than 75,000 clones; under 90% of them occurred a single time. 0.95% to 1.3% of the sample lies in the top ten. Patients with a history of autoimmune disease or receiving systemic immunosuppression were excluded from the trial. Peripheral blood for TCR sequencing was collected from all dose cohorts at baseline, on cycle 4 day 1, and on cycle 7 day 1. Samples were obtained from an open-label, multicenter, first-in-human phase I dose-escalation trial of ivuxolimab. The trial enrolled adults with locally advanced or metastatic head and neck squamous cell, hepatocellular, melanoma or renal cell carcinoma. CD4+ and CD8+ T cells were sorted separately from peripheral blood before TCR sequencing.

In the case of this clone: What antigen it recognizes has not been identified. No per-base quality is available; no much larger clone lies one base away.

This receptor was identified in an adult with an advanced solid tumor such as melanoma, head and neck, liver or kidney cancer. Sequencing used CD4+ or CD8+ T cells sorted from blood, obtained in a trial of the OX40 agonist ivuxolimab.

The nucleotides read TGTGCCAGCAGAGAAACCGGGACAGGGGTCGGGGAGCTGTTTTTT. This translates into CASRETGTGVGELFF. The chain is encoded by TRBV9 joined to TRBJ2-2; 10 central nucleotides agree with TRBD1. V ends up 5 bases short and J 7 bases short, with an unmatched junction base count of 8. Inclusive of the bounding cysteine and phenylalanine, the CDR3 is 15 residues long. Left in the record is the CDR3 DNA by itself, 45 bases read in frame from the first base. The germline V gene provides CDR1 SGDLS and CDR2 YYNGEE. When the CDR3 is completed using the reference TRBV9 and TRBJ2-2 genes on either side, the full variable domain is DSGVTQTPKHLITATGQRVTLRCSPRSGDLSVYWYQQSLDQGLQFLIQYYNGEERAKGNILERFSAQQFPDLHSELNLSSLELGDSALYFCASRETGTGVGELFFGEGSRLTVL.